The subject of this entry is one TCR beta chain. Its antigen is unidentified. These data originate in a study of T cell responses to AZD1222 COVID-19 vaccine. Study results and caveats: Clonal diversity was possibly underestimated; the donors were predominantly white British and more often female. Per reports, nearly half of all spike-specific TCRs target regions that are unmutated in variants.

Libraries were prepared by immunoSEQ multiplex PCR; TCRdb keeps only in-frame clonotypes and omits some of them. The data show some 120,000 clones, over 80% seen once. V was pared by 3 bases and J by 2 bases, with 11 bases between. Germline CDR1 and CDR2: SNHLY and FYNNEI. The CDR3 loop spans 15 amino acids. The starting material was peripheral blood, obtained on day 0 of AZD1222 vaccination. The chain recombines TRBV2 with TRBJ1-3; tentatively, D is TRBD1 (6 bases). This TCR was recovered from an adult in good health. The CDR3 sequence is CASSEAGATGNTIYF. Written as DNA, the CDR3 is TGTGCCAGCAGTGAGGCAGGGGCAACTGGAAACACCATATATTTT.